This T cell receptor beta chain was identified in a study of spatial heterogeneity in lung cancer. Time point given: blood at routine non-recurrence follow-up after resection. TCRdb ran MiXCR on the 5' RACE reads and lists one entry per CDR3 protein. In the table there are roughly 110,000 distinct CDR3 sequences, 10% to 14% of which are singletons. CDR1 MDHEN and CDR2 SYDVKM come from the germline V gene. V lost 6 bases to trimming and J lost 0 bases; unmatched junction nucleotides: 10. The CDR3 spans 16 residues. The sequences come from PBMCs, collected at follow-up. The rearrangement links TRBV28 to TRBJ2-7; 8 positions agree with TRBD1. This TCR was sampled from a female donor with early-stage non-small cell lung cancer. CDR3 amino acids: CASRPHGQGNSYEQYF. CDR3 nucleotide sequence: TGTGCCAGCAGGCCCCATGGACAGGGCAACTCCTACGAGCAGTACTTC.